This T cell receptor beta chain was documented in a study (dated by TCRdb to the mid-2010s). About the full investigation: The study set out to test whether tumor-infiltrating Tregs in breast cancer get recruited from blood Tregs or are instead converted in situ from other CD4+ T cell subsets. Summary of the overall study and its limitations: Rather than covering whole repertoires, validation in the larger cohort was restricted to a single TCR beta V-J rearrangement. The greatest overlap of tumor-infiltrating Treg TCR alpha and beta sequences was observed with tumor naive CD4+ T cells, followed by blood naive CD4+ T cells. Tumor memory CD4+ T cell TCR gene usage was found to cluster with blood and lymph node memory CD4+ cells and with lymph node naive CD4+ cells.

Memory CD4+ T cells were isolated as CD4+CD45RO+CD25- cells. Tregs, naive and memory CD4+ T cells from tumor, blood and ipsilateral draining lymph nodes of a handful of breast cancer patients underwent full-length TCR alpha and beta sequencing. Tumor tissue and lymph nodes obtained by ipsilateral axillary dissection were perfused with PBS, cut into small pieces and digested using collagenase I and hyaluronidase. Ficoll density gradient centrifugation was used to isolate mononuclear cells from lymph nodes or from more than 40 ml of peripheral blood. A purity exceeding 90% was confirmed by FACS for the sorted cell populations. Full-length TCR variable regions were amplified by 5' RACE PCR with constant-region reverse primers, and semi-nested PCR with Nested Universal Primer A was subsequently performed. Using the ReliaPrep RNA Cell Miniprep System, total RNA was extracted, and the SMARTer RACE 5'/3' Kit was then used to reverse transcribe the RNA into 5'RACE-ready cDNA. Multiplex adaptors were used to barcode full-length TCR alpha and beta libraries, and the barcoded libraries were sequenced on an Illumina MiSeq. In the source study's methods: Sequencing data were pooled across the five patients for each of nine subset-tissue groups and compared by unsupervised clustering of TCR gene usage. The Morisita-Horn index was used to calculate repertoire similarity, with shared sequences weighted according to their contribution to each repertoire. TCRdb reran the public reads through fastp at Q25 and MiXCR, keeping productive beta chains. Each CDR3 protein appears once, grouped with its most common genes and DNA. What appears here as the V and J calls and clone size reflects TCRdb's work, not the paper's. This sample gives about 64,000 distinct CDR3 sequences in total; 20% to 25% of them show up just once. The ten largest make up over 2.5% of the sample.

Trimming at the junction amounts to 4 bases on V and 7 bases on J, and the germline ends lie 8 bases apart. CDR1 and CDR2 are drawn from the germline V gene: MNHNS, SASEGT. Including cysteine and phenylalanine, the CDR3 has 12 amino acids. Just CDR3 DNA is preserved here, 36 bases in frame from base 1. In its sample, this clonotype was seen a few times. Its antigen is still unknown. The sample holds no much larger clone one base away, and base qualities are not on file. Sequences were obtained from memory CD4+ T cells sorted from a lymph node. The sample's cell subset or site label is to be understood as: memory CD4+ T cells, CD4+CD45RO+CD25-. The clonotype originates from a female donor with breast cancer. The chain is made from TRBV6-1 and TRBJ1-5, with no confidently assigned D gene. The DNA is TGTGCCAGCAGTGTTCCTAACCAGCCCCAGCATTTT. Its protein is CASSVPNQPQHF.